The 5 T cell receptor beta chains given below trace back to one sample, sequenced in a study of blood T cell repertoires in COVID-19. TCRdb's copy holds only in-frame clones and misses some; the assay was immunoSEQ multiplex PCR. The sample records 200,000 to 250,000 clones, about 84% being singletons. Sequencing input: PBMCs or T cells enriched from blood (not recorded which). The receptor source for this set is a man in his 60s who had recovered from COVID-19.

The chain joins TRBV6-9 to TRBJ1-1; D is unresolved. V lost 0 bases and J 0 bases, leaving 8 bases between the germline ends. The CDR3 totals 15 residues. Per germline, CDR1 MNHGY and CDR2 SVAAGI. The CDR3 bases are TGTGCCAGCAGTTATTCATTGGCCCTGAACACTGAAGCTTTCTTT. This codes for CASSYSLALNTEAFF.

This chain connects TRBV29-1 to TRBJ1-1; a weak D match, TRBD1 (5 bases). Deletions cut 6 bases from V and 5 bases from J, with 19 bases between. The length of the CDR3 is 14 residues. In germline, CDR1 is SQVTM, CDR2 ANQGSEA. CDR3 in amino acids: CSVQFLGEGTEAFF. CDR3 DNA sequence: TGCAGCGTCCAGTTCTTGGGGGAGGGGACTGAAGCTTTCTTT.

The genes are TRBV10-3 and TRBJ1-1; unclear D gene. Germline V gene sequence: CDR1 ENHRY, CDR2 SYGVKD. The V and J ends lost 0 bases and 4 bases respectively, with 9 bases between them. This CDR3 is 14 amino acids long. In nucleotides, the CDR3 is TGTGCCATCAGTGAGTCATCCGGGATCACTGAAGCTTTCTTT. Translated: CAISESSGITEAFF.

V is TRBV4-3 and J is TRBJ2-1, with 11 bases matching TRBD2. V lost 0 bases and J lost 0; bases outside the gene matches: 4. Germline V lookup: CDR1 LGHNA, CDR2 YSLEER. The CDR3 sequence is 18 residues long. CDR3 in amino acids: CASSQDLAGGPSYNEQFF. The CDR3 nucleotides read TGCGCCAGCAGCCAAGATCTAGCGGGGGGTCCCTCCTACAATGAGCAGTTCTTC.

Concerning this clone: The junction departs from germline at one end; a sequencing error may be responsible. This chain joins TRBV7-7 and TRBJ2-1; D is uncertain. This CDR3 comprises 14 residues. Germline V gives CDR1 SSHAT, CDR2 FNYEAQ (reference sequence). This CDR3 is CASSFGGRPNEQFF. The CDR3 DNA is TGTGCTAGCAGCTTTGGTGGCAGGCCTAATGAGCAGTTCTTC.